These 2 T cell receptor beta chains were sequenced from one sample in a study of control samples from healthy donors and cancer patients. The table came from immunoSEQ multiplex PCR; TCRdb's copy has only in-frame clones and leaves some out. Of 54,000 or so clones in the sample, over 85% are singletons; the top ten hold 2.4%. Sequencing was done on a sample of blood. These receptors were obtained from a man younger than 40 in good health.

This sequence joins TRBV5-1 and TRBJ2-7; unclear D gene. CDR3 length: 15 amino acids. Trimming stripped 0 bases from V and 0 bases from J, with 10 bases between. The germline V gene encodes CDR1 SGHRS and CDR2 YFSETQ. As DNA, the CDR3 is TGCGCCAGCAGCTTGGATGGGGTAAGCTCCTACGAGCAGTACTTC. It specifies CASSLDGVSSYEQYF.

This sequence joins TRBV7-3 and TRBJ1-5; D ambiguous. Germline CDR1 reads SGHTA; CDR2 reads FQGTGA. The CDR3 is 16 residues long. Trimming removed 2 bases at V and 7 bases at J, with 18 bases between. The CDR3 DNA sequence: TGTGCCAGCAGCTTAGATACCGCAGGTTCAGGACAGCCCCAGCATTTT. This gives the protein CASSLDTAGSGQPQHF.